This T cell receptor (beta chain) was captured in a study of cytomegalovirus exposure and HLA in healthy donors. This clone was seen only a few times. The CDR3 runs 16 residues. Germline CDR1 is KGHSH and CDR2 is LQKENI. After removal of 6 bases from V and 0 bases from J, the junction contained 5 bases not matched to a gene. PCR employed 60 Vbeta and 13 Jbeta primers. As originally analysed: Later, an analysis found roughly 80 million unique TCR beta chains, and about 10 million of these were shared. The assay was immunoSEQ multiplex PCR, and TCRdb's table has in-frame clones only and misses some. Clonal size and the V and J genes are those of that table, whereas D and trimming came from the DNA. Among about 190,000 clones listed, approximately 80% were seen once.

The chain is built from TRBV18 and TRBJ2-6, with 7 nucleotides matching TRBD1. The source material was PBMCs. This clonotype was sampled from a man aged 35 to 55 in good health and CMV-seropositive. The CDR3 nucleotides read TGTGCCAGCTCCCAGGGGGTCAACTCTGGGGCCAACGTCCTGACTTTC. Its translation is CASSQGVNSGANVLTF.